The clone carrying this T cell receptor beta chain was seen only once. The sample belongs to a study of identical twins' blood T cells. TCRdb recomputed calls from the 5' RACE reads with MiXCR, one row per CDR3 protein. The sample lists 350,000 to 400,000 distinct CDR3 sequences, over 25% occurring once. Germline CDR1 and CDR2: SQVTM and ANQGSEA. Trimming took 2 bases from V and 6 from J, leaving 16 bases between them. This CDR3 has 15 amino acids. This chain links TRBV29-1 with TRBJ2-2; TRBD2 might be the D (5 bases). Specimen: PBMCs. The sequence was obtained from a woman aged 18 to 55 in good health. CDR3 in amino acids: CSVELWTVGAGELFF. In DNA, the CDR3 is TGCAGCGTTGAACTTTGGACTGTCGGCGCCGGGGAGCTGTTTTTT.